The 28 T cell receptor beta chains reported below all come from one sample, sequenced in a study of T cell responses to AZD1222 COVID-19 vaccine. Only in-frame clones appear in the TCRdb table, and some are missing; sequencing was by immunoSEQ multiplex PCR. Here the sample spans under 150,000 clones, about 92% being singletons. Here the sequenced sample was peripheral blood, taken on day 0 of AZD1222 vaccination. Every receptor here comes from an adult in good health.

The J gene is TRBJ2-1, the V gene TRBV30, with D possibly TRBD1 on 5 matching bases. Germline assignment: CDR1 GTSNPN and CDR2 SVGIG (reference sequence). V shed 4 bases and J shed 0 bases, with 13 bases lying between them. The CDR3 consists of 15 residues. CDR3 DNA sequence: TGTGCCTGGACCCCGACAGCTTTCTCCTACAATGAGCAGTTCTTC. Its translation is CAWTPTAFSYNEQFF.

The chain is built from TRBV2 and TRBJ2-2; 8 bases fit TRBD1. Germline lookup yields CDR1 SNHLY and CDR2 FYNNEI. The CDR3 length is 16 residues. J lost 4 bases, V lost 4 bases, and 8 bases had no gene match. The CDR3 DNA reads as TGTGCCAGCAGTGGACGGACAGGGACGTTCACCGGGGAGCTGTTTTTT. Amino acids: CASSGRTGTFTGELFF.

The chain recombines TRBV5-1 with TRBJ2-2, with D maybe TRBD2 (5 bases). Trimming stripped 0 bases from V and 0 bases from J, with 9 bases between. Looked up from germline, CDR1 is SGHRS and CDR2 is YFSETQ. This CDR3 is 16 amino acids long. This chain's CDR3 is CASSLDRRANTGELFF. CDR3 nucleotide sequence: TGCGCCAGCAGCTTGGACCGGCGGGCGAACACCGGGGAGCTGTTTTTT.

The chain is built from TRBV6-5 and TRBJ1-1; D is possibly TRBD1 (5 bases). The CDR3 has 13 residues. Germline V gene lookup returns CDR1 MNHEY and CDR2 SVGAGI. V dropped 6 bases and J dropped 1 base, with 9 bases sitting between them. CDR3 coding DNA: TGTGCCAGCAGCCCAACAGGGAACACTGAAGCTTTCTTT. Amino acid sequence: CASSPTGNTEAFF.

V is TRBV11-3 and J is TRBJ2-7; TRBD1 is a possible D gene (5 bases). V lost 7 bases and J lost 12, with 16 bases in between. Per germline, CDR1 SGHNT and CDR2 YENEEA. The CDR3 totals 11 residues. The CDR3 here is CASTIQGLWYF. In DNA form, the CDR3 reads TGTGCCAGCACCATTCAGGGATTGTGGTACTTC.

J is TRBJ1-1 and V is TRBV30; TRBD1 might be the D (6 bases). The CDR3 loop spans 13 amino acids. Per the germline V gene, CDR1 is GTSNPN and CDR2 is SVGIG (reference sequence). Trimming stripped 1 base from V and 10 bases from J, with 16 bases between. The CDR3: CAWSALQGTGAFF. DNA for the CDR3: TGTGCCTGGAGTGCCCTACAGGGAACGGGAGCTTTCTTT.

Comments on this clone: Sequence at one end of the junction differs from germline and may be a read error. CDR3 bases: TGTGCCACCAGTGCCCCCAGAGGGGGGGGCCACAATGAGCAATTCTTC. It encodes CATSAPRGGGHNEQFF. The chain combines TRBV24-1 with TRBJ2-1; weak D call: TRBD2 (7 bases). Germline V gene sequence: CDR1 KGHDR, CDR2 SFDVKD. This CDR3 is built from 16 residues.

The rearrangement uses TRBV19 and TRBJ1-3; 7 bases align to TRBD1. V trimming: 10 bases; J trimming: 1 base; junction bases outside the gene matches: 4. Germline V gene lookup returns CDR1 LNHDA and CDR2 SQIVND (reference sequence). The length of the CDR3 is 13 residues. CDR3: CATSTGSGNTIYF. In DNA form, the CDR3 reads TGTGCCACCTCGACAGGGTCTGGAAACACCATATATTTT.

In nucleotides, the CDR3 is TGTGCCACCAGTGATACGACTAGCGGTCGAGTGGTCGATGAGCAGTTCTTC. Its translation: CATSDTTSGRVVDEQFF. This rearrangement joins TRBV24-1 to TRBJ2-1; 9 bases are shared with TRBD2. J lost 8 bases, V lost 3 bases, and 13 bases had no gene match. Germline CDR1 and CDR2: KGHDR and SFDVKD. The CDR3 extends over 17 amino acids.

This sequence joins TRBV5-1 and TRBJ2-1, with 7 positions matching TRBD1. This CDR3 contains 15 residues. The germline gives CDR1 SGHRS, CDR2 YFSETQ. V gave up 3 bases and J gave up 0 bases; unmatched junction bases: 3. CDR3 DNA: TGCGCCAGCAGCTCAGGGACAGCCTCCTACAATGAGCAGTTCTTC. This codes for CASSSGTASYNEQFF.

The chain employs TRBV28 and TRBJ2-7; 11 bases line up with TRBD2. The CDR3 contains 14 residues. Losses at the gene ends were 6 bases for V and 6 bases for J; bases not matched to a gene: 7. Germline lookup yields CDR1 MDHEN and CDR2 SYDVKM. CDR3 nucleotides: TGTGCCAGCAGATCGGCTAGCGGGAGGACCGAGCAGTACTTC. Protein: CASRSASGRTEQYF. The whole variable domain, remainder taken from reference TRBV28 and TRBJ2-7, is DVKVTQSSRYLVKRTGEKVFLECVQDMDHENMFWYRQDPGLGLRLIYFSYDVKMKEKGDIPEGYSVSREKKERFSLILESASTNQTSMYLCASRSASGRTEQYFGPGTRLTVT.

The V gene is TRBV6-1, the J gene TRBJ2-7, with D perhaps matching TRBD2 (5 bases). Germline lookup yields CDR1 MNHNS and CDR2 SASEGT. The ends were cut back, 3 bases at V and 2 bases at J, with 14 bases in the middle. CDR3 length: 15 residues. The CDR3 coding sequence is TGTGCCAGCAGTGAGGGAGTCAGTGACCCCTACGAGCAGTACTTC. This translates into CASSEGVSDPYEQYF.

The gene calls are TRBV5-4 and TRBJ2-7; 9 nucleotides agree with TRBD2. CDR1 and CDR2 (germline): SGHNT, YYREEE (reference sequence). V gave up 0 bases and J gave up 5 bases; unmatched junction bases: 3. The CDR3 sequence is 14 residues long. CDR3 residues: CASSLAREGNEQYF. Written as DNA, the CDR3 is TGTGCCAGCAGCTTGGCGCGGGAGGGAAACGAGCAGTACTTC.

The CDR3 DNA is TGTGCCAGCATGGGGGCGTACACTGAAGCTTTCTTT. It codes for CASMGAYTEAFF. This chain links TRBV6-5 with TRBJ1-1; D may be TRBD1 (6 bases). V was pared by 7 bases and J by 3 bases, with 9 bases between. The CDR3 is 12 amino acids. CDR1 and CDR2 from the germline V gene are MNHEY and SVGAGI.

The DNA of the CDR3 is TGTGCCAGCAGCTTTGGATGGCATGAGCAGTTCTTC. It yields the protein CASSFGWHEQFF. The V and J genes are TRBV12-3 or TRBV12-4 and TRBJ2-1; D is unresolved. The CDR3 has 12 residues. Trimming removed 6 bases at V and 8 bases at J, with 11 bases between.

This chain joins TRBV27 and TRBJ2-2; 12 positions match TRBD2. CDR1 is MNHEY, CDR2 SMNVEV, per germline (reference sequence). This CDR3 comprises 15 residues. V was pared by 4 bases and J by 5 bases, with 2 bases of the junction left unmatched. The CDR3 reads CASSSGLAGTGELFF. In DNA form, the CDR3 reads TGTGCCAGCAGTTCAGGACTAGCGGGGACCGGGGAGCTGTTTTTT.

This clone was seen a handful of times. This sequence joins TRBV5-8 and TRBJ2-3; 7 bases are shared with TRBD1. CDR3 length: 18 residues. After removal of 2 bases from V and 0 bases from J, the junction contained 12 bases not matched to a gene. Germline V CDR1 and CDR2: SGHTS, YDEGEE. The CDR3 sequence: CASSFGHYGTASTDTQYF. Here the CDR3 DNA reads TGTGCCAGCAGCTTTGGGCACTACGGGACAGCTAGCACAGATACGCAGTATTTT.

CDR3 residues: CASTTTDNTEAFF. The CDR3 nucleotides are TGTGCCAGCACGACAACAGATAACACTGAAGCTTTCTTT. J is TRBJ1-1 and V is TRBV6-5; the D is unclear. Looked up from germline, CDR1 is MNHEY and CDR2 is SVGAGI. CDR3 length equals 13 residues. Trimming stripped 7 bases from V and 2 bases from J, with 11 bases between.

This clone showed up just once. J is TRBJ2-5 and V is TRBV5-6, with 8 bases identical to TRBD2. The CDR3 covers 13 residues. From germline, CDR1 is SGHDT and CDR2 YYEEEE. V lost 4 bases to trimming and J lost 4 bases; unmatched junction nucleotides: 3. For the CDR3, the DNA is TGTGCCAGCAGCCCCCGGGAGGGAGAGACCCAGTACTTC. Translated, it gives CASSPREGETQYF.

Written as DNA, the CDR3 is TGCGCCAGCAGCCTCCTAGCGTCAAAGACCCAGTACTTC. It is translated as CASSLLASKTQYF. The rearrangement links TRBV5-1 to TRBJ2-5; D might be TRBD2 (6 bases). V was trimmed by 4 bases and J by 6 bases, leaving 13 bases between them. Germline values: CDR1 SGHRS, CDR2 YFSETQ. CDR3 length: 13 residues.

Here the CDR3 DNA reads TGTGCCAGCAGTTACTCGGGACAGGGCTTCCAAGAGACCCAGTACTTC. Its translation is CASSYSGQGFQETQYF. The J gene is TRBJ2-5, the V gene TRBV6-2 or TRBV6-3; 9 bases match TRBD1. CDR3 length: 16 amino acids. Losses at the gene ends were 0 bases for V and 1 base for J; bases not matched to a gene: 3. The germline V gene encodes CDR1 MNHEY and CDR2 SVGEGT.

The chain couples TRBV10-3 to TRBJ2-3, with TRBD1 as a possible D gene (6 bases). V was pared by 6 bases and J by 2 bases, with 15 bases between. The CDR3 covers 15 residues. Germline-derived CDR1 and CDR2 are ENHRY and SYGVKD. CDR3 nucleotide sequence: TGTGCCATCAGGCGGACAGATAGTACCACAGATACGCAGTATTTT. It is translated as CAIRRTDSTTDTQYF.

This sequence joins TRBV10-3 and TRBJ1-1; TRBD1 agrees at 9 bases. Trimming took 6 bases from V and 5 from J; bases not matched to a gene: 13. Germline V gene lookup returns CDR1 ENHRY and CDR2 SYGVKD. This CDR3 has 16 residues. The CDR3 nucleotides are TGTGCCATCAGGCCGGGACAGGGTGGAGGGGGGACTGAAGCTTTCTTT. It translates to CAIRPGQGGGGTEAFF.

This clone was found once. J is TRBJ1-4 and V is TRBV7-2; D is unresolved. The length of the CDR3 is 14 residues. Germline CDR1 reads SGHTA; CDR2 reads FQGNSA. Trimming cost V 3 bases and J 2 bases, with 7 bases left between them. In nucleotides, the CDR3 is TGTGCCAGCAGCTTGGCAGTGACTAATGAAAAACTGTTTTTT. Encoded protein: CASSLAVTNEKLFF.

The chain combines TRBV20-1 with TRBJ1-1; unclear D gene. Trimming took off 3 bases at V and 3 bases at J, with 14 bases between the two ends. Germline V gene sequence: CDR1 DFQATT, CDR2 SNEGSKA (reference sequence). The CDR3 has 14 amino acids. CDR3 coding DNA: TGCAGTGCTAGTACGGCCAGGCGGTACACTGAAGCTTTCTTT. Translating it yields CSASTARRYTEAFF.

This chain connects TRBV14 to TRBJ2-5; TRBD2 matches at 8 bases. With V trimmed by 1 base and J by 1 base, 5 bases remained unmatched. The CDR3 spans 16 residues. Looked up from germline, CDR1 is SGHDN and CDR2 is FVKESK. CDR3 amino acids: CASSQGGSGAQETQYF. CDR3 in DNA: TGTGCCAGCAGCCAAGGGGGTAGCGGGGCCCAAGAGACCCAGTACTTC. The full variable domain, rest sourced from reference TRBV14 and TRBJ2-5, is EAGVTQFPSHSVIEKGQTVTLRCDPISGHDNLYWYRRVMGKEIKFLLHFVKESKQDESGMPNNRFLAERTGGTYSTLKVQPAELEDSGVYFCASSQGGSGAQETQYFGPGTRLLVL.

The CDR3 sequence: CASSQQYEAFF. The CDR3 bases are TGTGCCAGCAGTCAACAGTATGAAGCTTTCTTT. The gene calls are TRBV12-3 or TRBV12-4 and TRBJ1-1; unclear D gene. V lost 5 bases and J 7 bases, leaving 8 bases between the germline ends. The CDR3 has 11 residues.

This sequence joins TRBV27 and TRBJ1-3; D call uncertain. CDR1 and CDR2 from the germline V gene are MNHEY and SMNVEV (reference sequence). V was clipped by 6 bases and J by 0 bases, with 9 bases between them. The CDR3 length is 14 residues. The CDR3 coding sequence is TGTGCCAGCAGCGTCAGCGTCTCTGGAAACACCATATATTTT. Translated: CASSVSVSGNTIYF.